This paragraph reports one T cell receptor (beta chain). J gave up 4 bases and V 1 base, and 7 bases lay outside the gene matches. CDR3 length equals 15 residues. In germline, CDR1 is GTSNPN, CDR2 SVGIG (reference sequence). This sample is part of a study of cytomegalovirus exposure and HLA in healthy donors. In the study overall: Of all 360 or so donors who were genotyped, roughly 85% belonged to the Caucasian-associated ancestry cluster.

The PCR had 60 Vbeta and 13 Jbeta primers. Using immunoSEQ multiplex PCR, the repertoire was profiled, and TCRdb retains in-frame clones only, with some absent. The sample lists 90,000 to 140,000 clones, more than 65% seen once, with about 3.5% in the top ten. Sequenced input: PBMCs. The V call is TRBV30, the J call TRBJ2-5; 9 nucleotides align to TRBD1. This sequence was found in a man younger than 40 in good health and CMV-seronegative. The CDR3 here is CAWSGRGQGRETQYF. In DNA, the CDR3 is TGTGCCTGGAGTGGGAGGGGACAGGGACGAGAGACCCAGTACTTC.